A selection of T cell receptor beta chains follows, all from one sample in a study of cytomegalovirus exposure and HLA in healthy donors. Clones were read by immunoSEQ multiplex PCR, and TCRdb kept only the in-frame ones, dropping some. The sample has roughly 200,000 clones; 81% are singletons. What was sequenced was PBMCs. The receptors were sampled from a woman aged 30 to 39 in good health and CMV-seronegative. The CDR3 runs from the conserved cysteine through the conserved F or W. Fields, in order: V gene, J gene, D gene, CDR3 DNA, CDR3 protein. A D gene is named only where the DNA matches it firmly.

TRBV28	TRBJ1-6	.	TGTGCCACCAAATTTACAGGGTTCAATTCACCCCTCCACTTT	CATKFTGFNSPLHF
TRBV9	TRBJ1-1	.	TGTGCCAGCAGCGTAGGACAGGCAAACACTGAAGCTTTCTTT	CASSVGQANTEAFF
TRBV27	TRBJ2-3	TRBD2	TGTGCCAGCAGTTTATTCGGACTAGCGGGGGGGCAGGGCACAGATACGCAGTATTTT	CASSLFGLAGGQGTDTQYF
TRBV27	TRBJ1-2	.	TGTGCCAGCAGTTCAACAGGGCGGATGGGCTACACCTTC	CASSSTGRMGYTF
TRBV5-1	TRBJ2-1	TRBD2	TGCGCCAGCAGCTTGGAAACTAGCGGGATAAATGAGCAGTTCTTC	CASSLETSGINEQFF
TRBV5-1	TRBJ2-1	.	TGCGCCAGCAGCTTTTACCGGGAATCCTACAATGAGCAGTTCTTC	CASSFYRESYNEQFF
TRBV30	TRBJ1-4	.	TGTGCCTGGAGTTTTCAGGGCCCCGATACGGAAGGTGAAAAACTGTTTTTT	CAWSFQGPDTEGEKLFF
TRBV18	TRBJ2-6	TRBD1	TGTGCCAGCTCACCGACAGGGGTCTACTCTGGGGCCAACGTCCTGACTTTC	CASSPTGVYSGANVLTF
TRBV10-3	TRBJ2-7	TRBD1	TGTGCCATCAGCTCGGGACAGTCCTACGAGCAGTACTTC	CAISSGQSYEQYF
TRBV6-1	TRBJ1-1	TRBD1	TGTGCCAGCAGTGAGAACAGGGGGACAACTGAAGCTTTCTTT	CASSENRGTTEAFF
TRBV19	TRBJ2-3	TRBD2	TGTGCCAGTAGTAGAGTTAGCGGGGGAATGAGCACAGATACGCAGTATTTT	CASSRVSGGMSTDTQYF
TRBV7-6	TRBJ2-7	TRBD1	TGTGCCAGCGGCAAGGCCGGGACAGGGAGCGAGCAGTACTTC	CASGKAGTGSEQYF
TRBV7-2	TRBJ2-1	TRBD2	TGTGCCAGCAGCGCTTTAGCGGGGGGGCACAATGAGCAGTTCTTC	CASSALAGGHNEQFF
TRBV9	TRBJ1-1	.	TGTGCCAGCAGCCCAAGGACTCGAGAGGACACTGAAGCTTTCTTT	CASSPRTREDTEAFF
TRBV6-1	TRBJ2-2	.	TGTGCCAGCAAGCGGACGCCCGCGAACACCGGGGAGCTGTTTTTT	CASKRTPANTGELFF
TRBV19	TRBJ1-2	.	TGTGCCAGTAGTATAGGGGGCCCGTACTATGGCTACACCTTC	CASSIGGPYYGYTF